This TCR beta chain was found in a study of early T cells in non-severe SARS-CoV-2 infection. About the study: From unsorted whole blood, bulk RNA was sequenced, and the chains remained unpaired.

TCRdb re-called the 5' RACE reads through MiXCR, storing one row per CDR3 protein. The sample consists of roughly 66,000 distinct CDR3 sequences, approximately 9% of them appearing once. This CDR3 is built from 16 residues. Germline-derived CDR1 and CDR2 are LGHDT and YNNKEL (reference sequence). Trimming cost V 1 base and J 7 bases, with 17 bases left between them. This chain links TRBV3-1 with TRBJ2-1; D is possibly TRBD1 or TRBD2 (7 bases each). The sample was whole blood. The clonotype comes from an adult who was a healthcare worker with PCR-confirmed SARS-CoV-2 infection or an uninfected control (not recorded which). The CDR3: CASSQGVGRGRNEQFF. The DNA of the CDR3 is TGTGCCAGCAGCCAAGGCGTTGGGAGGGGGCGGAATGAGCAGTTCTTC.